This T cell receptor beta chain was found in a study of human T cells and chemical hapten exposure. This clonotype showed up just a few times. The germline CDR1 and CDR2 sequences are SGHTA and FQGNSA. V was clipped by 4 bases and J by 4 bases, with 9 bases between them. The CDR3 consists of 13 residues. As originally analysed: TCRs per sample had a median of approximately 98,000 and ranged from about 20,000 to 700,000. MiXCR, run by TCRdb on the RACE reads, gives a single entry per CDR3 protein. These V and J calls are TCRdb output, not the study's own analysis. The table records fewer than 150,000 distinct CDR3 sequences, approximately 12% of them present only once. The time point here: patch test 2, 6 weeks after DPC sensitization. Stated treatment: therapeutic diphenylcyclopropenone sensitization with weekly scalp DPC. It was unfractionated whole blood from which total RNA was extracted.

V is TRBV7-2 and J is TRBJ2-3; no clear D. This sample comprised whole blood, obtained in connection with sensitization to the hapten diphenylcyclopropenone (DPC). The clonotype comes from a woman in her forties or fifties with alopecia areata. Some clones in this sample may be carry-over from other donors' samples. In nucleotides, the CDR3 is TGTGCCAGCAGCTCGGTGATGGCAGATACGCAGTATTTT. Translating gives CASSSVMADTQYF.